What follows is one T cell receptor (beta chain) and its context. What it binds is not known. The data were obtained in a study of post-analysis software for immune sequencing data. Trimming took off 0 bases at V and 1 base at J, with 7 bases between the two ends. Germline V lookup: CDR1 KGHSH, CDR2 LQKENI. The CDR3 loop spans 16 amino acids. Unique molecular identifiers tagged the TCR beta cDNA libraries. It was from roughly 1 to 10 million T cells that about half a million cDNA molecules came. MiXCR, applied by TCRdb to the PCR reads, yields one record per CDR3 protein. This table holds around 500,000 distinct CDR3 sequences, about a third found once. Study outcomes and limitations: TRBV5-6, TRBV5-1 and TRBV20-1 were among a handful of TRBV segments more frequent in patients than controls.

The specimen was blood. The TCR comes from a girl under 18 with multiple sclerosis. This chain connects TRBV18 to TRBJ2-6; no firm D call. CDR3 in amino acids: CASSPPGPSGANVLTF. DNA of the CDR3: TGTGCCAGCTCACCACCTGGCCCGTCTGGGGCCAACGTCCTGACTTTC.